This is a list of T cell receptor beta chains from one sample in a study of blood T cell repertoires in COVID-19. The repertoire was sequenced with immunoSEQ multiplex PCR; TCRdb's copy has only in-frame clones and lacks some. The repertoire consists of 30,000 to 45,000 clones, with around 80% occurring once and the leading ten covering 16%. Sequencing was done on a sample of peripheral blood. Receptors originate from a man aged 65 to 79 with acute or convalescent COVID-19. CDR3s include the opening cysteine and the closing phenylalanine or tryptophan. The order of the fields is J gene, clone size, CDR3 length, D gene, V gene, CDR3 protein, CDR3 DNA. A D gene is named only where the DNA matches it firmly. A row's size may be missing; if present it is once, few, many or a size class.

TRBJ1-5 | NA | 16 | NA | TRBV19 | CASSFPLDRNNQPQHF | TGTGCCAGTAGTTTCCCTCTGGACAGAAACAATCAGCCCCAGCATTTT
TRBJ2-1 | NA | 15 | TRBD2 | TRBV19 | CASSRTSGRANEQFF | TGTGCCAGTAGTAGGACTAGCGGGAGGGCTAATGAGCAGTTCTTC
TRBJ2-7 | NA | 12 | NA | TRBV7-2 | CASSLLDHEQYF | TGTGCCAGCAGCCTACTAGACCACGAGCAGTACTTC
TRBJ1-2 | NA | 12 | NA | TRBV2 | CASSGERYGYTF | TGTGCCAGCAGTGGGGAGAGGTATGGCTACACCTTC
TRBJ2-7 | NA | 16 | TRBD2 | TRBV3-1/TRBV3-2 | CASSQTLAGVAYEQYF | TGTGCCAGCAGCCAAACCCTAGCGGGAGTGGCATACGAGCAGTACTTC
TRBJ2-5 | NA | 14 | NA | TRBV6-5 | CASKLAGSPETQYF | TGTGCCAGCAAGCTAGCTGGCAGCCCAGAGACCCAGTACTTC
TRBJ1-4 | few | 13 | NA | TRBV7-2 | CASSPRTNEKLFF | TGTGCCAGCAGCCCGAGAACTAATGAAAAACTGTTTTTT
TRBJ2-1 | NA | 12 | NA | TRBV5-1 | CASSLAVSEQFF | TGCGCCAGCAGCTTGGCCGTCTCTGAGCAGTTCTTC
TRBJ1-5 | few | 14 | NA | TRBV11-2 | CASSLGGGSQPQHF | TGTGCCAGCAGCTTAGGGGGAGGGAGCCAGCCCCAGCATTTT
TRBJ1-1 | NA | 15 | TRBD1 | TRBV30 | CAWSVHGGGGTEAFF | TGTGCCTGGAGTGTACACGGAGGGGGCGGCACTGAAGCTTTCTTT
TRBJ1-1 | once | 14 | NA | TRBV18 | CASSPRQVDDEAFF | TGTGCCAGCTCACCTCGACAGGTCGACGATGAAGCTTTCTTT
TRBJ1-2 | NA | 16 | NA | TRBV3-1/TRBV3-2 | CASSPRRVQGLGGYTF | TGTGCCAGCAGCCCAAGGAGGGTTCAGGGCCTGGGTGGCTACACCTTC
TRBJ2-7 | NA | 14 | TRBD2 | TRBV5-6 | CASSLTSVSYEQYF | TGTGCCAGCAGCTTGACTAGCGTCTCCTACGAGCAGTACTTC
TRBJ2-1 | NA | 14 | NA | TRBV4-3 | CASSQVVAYNEQFF | TGCGCCAGCAGCCAAGTTGTAGCCTACAATGAGCAGTTCTTC
TRBJ1-5 | NA | 12 | NA | TRBV7-9 | CASTRGGNPQHF | TGTGCCAGCACCCGTGGGGGCAATCCCCAGCATTTT
TRBJ1-1 | few | 15 | TRBD1 | TRBV5-4 | CASSFLDRGNTEAFF | TGTGCCAGCAGCTTCTTGGACAGGGGGAACACTGAAGCTTTCTTT
TRBJ2-3 | NA | 16 | NA | TRBV10-3 | CAIICRGLGSSDTQYF | TGTGCCATCATCTGCCGGGGACTGGGAAGCTCAGATACGCAGTATTTT
TRBJ1-1 | NA | 13 | NA | TRBV12-3/TRBV12-4 | CASSQAGGTEAFF | TGTGCCAGCAGTCAGGCAGGAGGCACTGAAGCTTTCTTT
TRBJ1-1 | few | 13 | NA | TRBV10-3 | CAISQGENTEAFF | TGTGCCATCAGTCAGGGTGAGAACACTGAAGCTTTCTTT
TRBJ2-2 | NA | 16 | TRBD2 | TRBV7-9 | CASSLTSGGSPGELFF | TGTGCCAGCAGCCTGACTAGCGGGGGGTCCCCCGGGGAGCTGTTTTTT
TRBJ2-1 | NA | 15 | TRBD2 | TRBV5-5 | CASFTGTRMYNEQFF | TGTGCCAGTTTTACCGGGACTAGGATGTACAATGAGCAGTTCTTC
TRBJ1-1 | NA | 13 | NA | TRBV14 | CASSQALNTEAFF | TGTGCCAGCAGCCAAGCGTTGAACACTGAAGCTTTCTTT
TRBJ2-7 | once | 15 | TRBD2 | TRBV7-2 | CASSRIAGVANEQYF | TGTGCCAGCAGCCGTATAGCGGGAGTAGCAAACGAGCAGTACTTC
TRBJ1-4 | NA | 15 | TRBD1 | TRBV5-1 | CASSLGEGGYEKLFF | TGCGCCAGCAGCTTGGGTGAAGGGGGCTATGAAAAACTGTTTTTT
TRBJ1-5 | few | 15 | NA | TRBV6-5 | CASRPTRRPNQPQHF | TGTGCCAGCAGGCCGACTAGACGGCCGAATCAGCCCCAGCATTTT
TRBJ1-4 | NA | 14 | TRBD1 | TRBV7-2 | CASSQTGINEKLFF | TGTGCCAGCAGCCAGACAGGGATTAATGAAAAACTGTTTTTT
TRBJ2-1 | few | 15 | TRBD2 | TRBV5-5 | CASSFTGTSGSEQFF | TGTGCCAGCAGCTTCACCGGGACTAGCGGGAGTGAGCAGTTCTTC
TRBJ2-1 | NA | 16 | NA | TRBV6-2/TRBV6-3 | CASSSPLARSIYEQFF | TGTGCCAGCAGTTCCCCCCTAGCGCGTAGCATCTATGAGCAGTTCTTC